This paragraph reports one T cell receptor beta chain. Libraries were prepared by immunoSEQ multiplex PCR; TCRdb keeps only in-frame clonotypes and omits some of them. The table includes about 62,000 clones, approximately 80% detected once. The sample originates from a study of radiotherapy plus CTLA-4 blockade in lung cancer. Germline loops: CDR1 ENHRY, CDR2 SYGVKD. Between the trimmed V and J ends, which lost 5 bases and 5 bases, there was a span of 16 bases. CDR3 length: 16 residues. V gene TRBV10-3 combines with J gene TRBJ1-6; D perhaps matches TRBD1 (6 bases). The sequence was obtained from a human donor with non-small cell lung cancer who had a complete response to radiotherapy plus ipilimumab. This sample comprised peripheral blood, obtained from a patient treated with radiotherapy plus ipilimumab. CDR3 region: CAISYSGAKDNSPLHF. Here the CDR3 DNA reads TGTGCCATCAGTTATTCAGGGGCCAAGGATAATTCACCCCTCCACTTT.